This TCR beta chain stems from a study of blood T cell repertoires in COVID-19 (dated by TCRdb to about 2020). At the level of the whole study: The collaborator samples originated in the United States, Italy and Spain and spanned the acute and convalescent phases of COVID-19. The prospective study material was composed of cDNA or gDNA derived from T cells, B-cell-depleted T cells, or PBMCs. The samples were drawn from two sources: the first 160 participants of the ongoing ImmuneRACE study, and 950 to 1,500 subjects contributed by 6 global collaborators. Sample metadata almost always included a de-identified subject ID, COVID-19 status, age in years and sex. Deeply sampled blood TCRbeta repertoires from subjects exposed to, actively infected with, or recovered from COVID-19 were included in the dataset. The repertoires were released in a freely available public database intended as a resource for research on the immune response to SARS-CoV-2. Where available, HLA class I and class II types were obtained from metadata supplied by the sample provider rather than from assay-based typing.

As regards this clone: This clone's antigen is unknown. Qualities for individual bases were not recorded, and no much larger clone is one base off.

TCRbeta CDR3 regions were amplified from genomic DNA using the immunoSEQ Assay, a bias-controlled multiplex PCR. The original methods were these. Within the assay, amplification of reference gene primers was used to estimate how many nucleated cells each sample contained. Sequence reads were collapsed and filtered to measure the absolute abundance of every unique TCRbeta CDR3 rearrangement. For each sample, productive Simpson clonality was calculated as the square root of Simpson's diversity index across productive rearrangements. The table comes from immuneACCESS by way of TCRdb, which keeps in-frame sequences with V and J called. Part of the clones is missing from these tables; in studies checked, under half for an unresolved V gene and the rest for unknown reasons. Clone size and V and J calls were adopted from that table, with D and trimming inferred from the DNA. The sample table holds approximately 330,000 clones, of which approximately 89% were seen once. Around 9% of the sample lies in the top ten.

The CDR3 numbers 15 residues from cysteine through phenylalanine. The DNA shown is the 45-base CDR3, in frame from base 1. V loses 3 bases at its end and J loses 7 bases; junction bases beyond the gene matches: 7. The germline V gene sets CDR1 to MGHRA and CDR2 to YSYEKL. General findings and caveats noted by the study authors: The amount of clinical and demographic metadata varied by source and participant and was provided uncurated.

Participants in the prospective study were aged about 18 to 100 years, lived in 20 to 30 United States geographic areas, and enrolled through a virtual design. Cohort assignment in the prospective study relied on participant-reported clinical history from a screening survey and a study questionnaire. ImmuneRACE Cohort 3 recovered participants were defined by two consecutive negative NP/OP PCR tests, healthcare professional clearance, or symptom resolution. Mobile phlebotomists in the prospective study collected whole blood, serum and a nasopharyngeal or oropharyngeal swab from every participant. Participants in the prospective study had the option to provide additional blood draws and questionnaires over a roughly 2-month period. Before DNA extraction, prospective study blood samples were shipped either frozen or at room temperature.

Sequencing was performed on PBMCs or T cells enriched from blood (not recorded which). The sequence came from a woman aged 30 to 39 who had recovered from COVID-19. The chain links TRBV4-1 with TRBJ2-1; the central 9 bases match TRBD1. The bases read TGCGCCAGCAGCCATCTCGACAGGGGGGTAAATGAGCAGTTCTTC. This codes for CASSHLDRGVNEQFF.